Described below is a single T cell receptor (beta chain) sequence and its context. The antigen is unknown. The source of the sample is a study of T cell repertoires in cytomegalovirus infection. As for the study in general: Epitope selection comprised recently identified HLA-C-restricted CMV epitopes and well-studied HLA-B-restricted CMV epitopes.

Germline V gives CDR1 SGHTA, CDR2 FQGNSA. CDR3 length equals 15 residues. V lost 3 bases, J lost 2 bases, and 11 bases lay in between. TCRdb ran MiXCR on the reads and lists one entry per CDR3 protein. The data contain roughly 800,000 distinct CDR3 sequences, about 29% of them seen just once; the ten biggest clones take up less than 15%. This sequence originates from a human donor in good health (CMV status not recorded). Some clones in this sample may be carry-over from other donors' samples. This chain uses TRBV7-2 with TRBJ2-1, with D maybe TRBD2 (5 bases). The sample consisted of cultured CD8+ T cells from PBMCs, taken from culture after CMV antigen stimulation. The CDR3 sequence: CASSFLSGPYNEQFF. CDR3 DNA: TGTGCCAGCAGCTTTCTCAGCGGTCCCTACAATGAGCAGTTCTTC.